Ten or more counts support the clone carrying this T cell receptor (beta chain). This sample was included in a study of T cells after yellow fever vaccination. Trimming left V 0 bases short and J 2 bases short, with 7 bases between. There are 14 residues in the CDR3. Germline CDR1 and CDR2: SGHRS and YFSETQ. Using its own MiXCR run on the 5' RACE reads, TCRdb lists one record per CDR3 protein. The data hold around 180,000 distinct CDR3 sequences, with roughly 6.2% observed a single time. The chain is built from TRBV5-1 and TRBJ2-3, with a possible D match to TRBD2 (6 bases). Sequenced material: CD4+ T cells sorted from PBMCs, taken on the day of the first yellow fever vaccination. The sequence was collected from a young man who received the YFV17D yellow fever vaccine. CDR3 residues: CASSLGTNTDTQYF. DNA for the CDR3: TGCGCCAGCAGCTTGGGGACTAACACAGATACGCAGTATTTT.